This T cell receptor beta chain was retrieved from a study of T cells in Graves' hyperthyroidism and ophthalmopathy. At the level of the study: Peripheral blood was drawn at first diagnosis, prior to all treatment.

Study outcomes and limitations: Most expanded thyroid clonotypes above 0.001 also appeared in blood. Median prediction lead before ophthalmopathy onset was 6 to 8 months with the model.

Each person with ophthalmopathy scored at least 3 on the Clinical Activity Score, reached NOSPECS grade 4 or higher, and had been ill under 3 months. Many counts were recorded for this clonotype. Its antigen is not identified. CDR3 length: 15 residues. V lost 6 bases and J lost 0, with 15 bases in between. Germline V gives CDR1 DFQATT, CDR2 SNEGSKA (reference sequence). RNA transcripts provided the source from which TCR beta CDR3 regions were amplified. The HTBI primer set served for first-round RT-PCR of the TCR CDR3. TCRdb used MiXCR to reprocess the multiplex PCR reads, holding one entry per CDR3 protein. The data hold some 500,000 distinct CDR3 sequences, with 24% observed a single time.

The sample was blood. The chain recombines TRBV20-1 with TRBJ1-3, with D possibly being TRBD1 (6 bases). This clonotype originated in a woman under 40 with Graves' ophthalmopathy. In DNA, the CDR3 is TGCAGTGCCCCGACAGGAGCCCTCTCTGGAAACACCATATATTTT. Amino acids: CSAPTGALSGNTIYF.